The 18 T cell receptor beta chains below were found in one sample sequenced in a study of blood T cells in healthy people across ages. The authors ran a second PCR of 7 to 11 cycles using a sample-barcoded 5' primer and a J-beta primer mix. Using its own MiXCR run on the 5' RACE reads, TCRdb lists one record per CDR3 protein. The sample lists about 970,000 distinct CDR3 sequences; 51% were seen once. The sequencing input was blood. These receptors originate from a woman aged 60-75 years in good health.

V is TRBV29-1 and J is TRBJ2-2, with TRBD1 matching over 7 bases. The V and J ends lost 4 bases and 2 bases, in that order; junction bases with no gene match: 4. This CDR3 has 14 amino acids. From germline, CDR1 is SQVTM and CDR2 ANQGSEA. The DNA for the CDR3 is TGCAGCGTTGGAGACAGGGTAAACACCGGGGAGCTGTTTTTT. Amino acids: CSVGDRVNTGELFF.

About this clonotype: A much bigger clone sits one base away, suggesting this may be a read error. V is TRBV29-1 and J is TRBJ2-7, with TRBD1 matching over 8 bases. Germline trimming cut 3 bases from V and 0 bases from J; bases unmatched to any gene: 4. CDR3 size: 14 residues. CDR1 and CDR2 from the germline V gene are SQVTM and ANQGSEA. CDR3 nucleotide sequence: TGCAGCGTTGATGTGGGACAGGACTCCTACGAGCAGTACTTC. The encoded protein is CSVDVGQDSYEQYF.

The table lists this clonotype with a few counts. The chain uses TRBV20-1 and TRBJ2-7; 8 bases match TRBD2. In germline, CDR1 is DFQATT, CDR2 SNEGSKA (reference sequence). There are 14 residues in the CDR3. V was pared by 3 bases and J by 2 bases, with 6 bases of the junction left unmatched. DNA for the CDR3: TGCAGTGCTAGTGATCGAGCGGGGGCCTACGAGCAGTACTTC. Its protein is CSASDRAGAYEQYF.

There are a few counts of this clonotype. V and J are TRBV4-3 and TRBJ2-7, with a possible D match to TRBD2 (8 bases). The CDR3 contains 21 residues. The germline V and J ends were trimmed by 4 bases and 3 bases, with 34 bases remaining between them. Germline CDR1 and CDR2: LGHNA and YSLEER. The CDR3 nucleotides read TGCGCCAGCAGCCCCACTAAGGGGGCGGGAGGCCCCTCTTCGCCATTCTACGAGCAGTACTTC. Protein: CASSPTKGAGGPSSPFYEQYF.

CDR3 loop: CASSLGGGRAFETQYF. For the CDR3, the DNA is TGTGCCAGCAGCTTAGGGGGCGGGAGGGCCTTTGAGACCCAGTACTTC. The chain has TRBV7-2 and TRBJ2-5; TRBD2 matches 9 bases. CDR3 length: 16 residues. V shed 1 base and J 5 bases; nucleotides not matched to a gene: 8. Germline CDR1 reads SGHTA; CDR2 reads FQGNSA.

This chain links TRBV28 with TRBJ1-5; 8 positions match TRBD1. CDR1 is MDHEN and CDR2 is SYDVKM in the germline V gene. The V gene end was trimmed by 7 bases and the J gene end by 8 bases; junction bases not matched to a gene: 7. This CDR3 spans 13 amino acids. CDR3 amino acids: CASIGTGNKPQHF. In DNA form, the CDR3 reads TGTGCCAGCATCGGGACAGGAAACAAGCCCCAGCATTTT.

The CDR3 spells CASSERTPYSNQPQHF. The CDR3 bases are TGTGCCAGCAGTGAACGGACACCTTATAGCAATCAGCCCCAGCATTTT. This chain uses TRBV6-1 with TRBJ1-5; D possibly corresponds to TRBD1 (5 bases). Trimming took off 2 bases at V and 0 bases at J, with 11 bases between the two ends. This CDR3 has 16 residues. The V gene's germline CDR1 is MNHNS and CDR2 SASEGT.

The V gene is TRBV3-1, the J gene TRBJ2-5; 11 bases are shared with TRBD2. Germline CDR1 reads LGHDT; CDR2 reads YNNKEL (reference sequence). The CDR3 sequence is 15 residues long. The trim removed 7 bases at V and 5 bases at J, leaving 9 bases unmatched. CDR3 nucleotide sequence: TGTGCCAGCACCCCCACTAGCGGGAGCAGGGAGACCCAGTACTTC. Translation gives CASTPTSGSRETQYF.

The CDR3 sequence: CASSYTQSGVRQPQHF. The DNA for the CDR3 is TGTGCCAGCAGTTACACCCAATCGGGAGTCCGTCAGCCCCAGCATTTT. This chain uses TRBV6-6 with TRBJ1-5; D is unclear. There are 16 residues in the CDR3. The V and J ends lost 2 bases and 6 bases respectively, with 17 bases between them. Per the germline V gene, CDR1 is MNHNY and CDR2 is SVGAGI (reference sequence).

This clonotype was counted only a few times. Being one base from a much bigger clone, this may be a read error. This chain uses TRBV20-1 with TRBJ2-1; TRBD2 aligns across 7 bases. The end of the DNA aligns better with TRBJ2-7, so the J call may be wrong. The CDR3 has 16 amino acids. Germline V gene data show CDR1 as DFQATT and CDR2 as SNEGSKA (reference sequence). The CDR3 sequence: CSALLNKRDLYNEQYF. The CDR3 DNA sequence: TGCAGTGCTTTATTAAATAAGCGGGATCTCTACAATGAGCAGTACTTC.

V is TRBV7-2 and J is TRBJ2-1; D call uncertain. V lost 6 bases and J lost 2, with 14 bases in between. CDR1 and CDR2 (germline): SGHTA, FQGNSA. This CDR3 has 15 amino acids. The CDR3: CASRPQVWTYNEQFF. The CDR3 DNA follows: TGTGCCAGCAGGCCCCAGGTGTGGACCTACAATGAGCAGTTCTTC.

This clonotype was seen a few times. The V gene is TRBV14, the J gene TRBJ2-1; D uncertain. V dropped 4 bases and J dropped 0 bases, with 19 bases sitting between them. CDR3 length: 18 residues. Germline V gene data show CDR1 as SGHDN and CDR2 as FVKESK. The CDR3 protein is CASSPPTKGTFSYNEQFF. The CDR3 nucleotides are TGTGCCAGCAGCCCCCCTACAAAGGGCACCTTCTCCTACAATGAGCAGTTCTTC.

In this sample, this clonotype turned up a few times. The chain couples TRBV5-1 to TRBJ2-4; D might be TRBD1 (6 bases). The V and J ends lost 4 bases and 7 bases respectively, with 15 bases between them. Germline CDR1 is SGHRS and CDR2 is YFSETQ. The CDR3 is made up of 14 amino acids. CDR3 protein: CASSVAGVVNIQYF. The CDR3 region has the DNA TGCGCCAGCAGCGTGGCAGGGGTAGTGAACATTCAGTACTTC.

V is TRBV4-1 and J is TRBJ2-7, with TRBD1 matching 8 bases. CDR3 length: 14 amino acids. Germline CDR1 is MGHRA and CDR2 is YSYEKL. V dropped 5 bases and J dropped 2; count of bases not matched to a gene: 5. The CDR3 DNA sequence: TGCGCCAGCAGCGCGCAGGACAGGGCCTACGAGCAGTACTTC. The encoded protein is CASSAQDRAYEQYF.

This clonotype was detected a few times. The chain joins TRBV15 to TRBJ2-4; 7 positions match TRBD2. The J call may not be correct, given that the DNA end is closer to TRBJ2-7. Germline CDR1 LNHNV, CDR2 YYDKDF (reference sequence). The CDR3 is 15 amino acids. CDR3 nucleotides: TGTGCCACCAGCAGAGGGACGGGAGGACATTACGAGCAGTACTTC. Its translation: CATSRGTGGHYEQYF.

The V and J genes are TRBV20-1 and TRBJ1-1; weak D call: TRBD1 (5 bases). Per the germline V gene, CDR1 is DFQATT and CDR2 is SNEGSKA (reference sequence). The CDR3 length is 14 residues. V was clipped by 1 base and J by 1 base, with 10 bases between them. The CDR3 DNA follows: TGCAGTGCTAGAGGGGGGTCTGCGAACACTGAAGCTTTCTTT. Its protein is CSARGGSANTEAFF.

The chain joins TRBV15 to TRBJ2-1, with a weak D call TRBD1 (6 bases). Germline V gene lookup returns CDR1 LNHNV and CDR2 YYDKDF (reference sequence). The CDR3 is 16 residues long. Trimming left V 3 bases short and J 7 bases short, with 19 bases between. CDR3 coding DNA: TGTGCCACCAGCAGCTGGGTTGTGGGGGCCCTAAATGAGCAGTTCTTC. Translating it yields CATSSWVVGALNEQFF.

The chain links TRBV30 to TRBJ2-7; possible D gene TRBD2, 5 bases. This CDR3 is built from 16 residues. From germline, CDR1 is GTSNPN and CDR2 SVGIG (reference sequence). V dropped 2 bases and J dropped 3 bases, with 20 bases sitting between them. The CDR3 spells CAWSLYSGFRGYEQYF. Written as DNA, the CDR3 is TGTGCCTGGAGTCTTTATTCCGGATTTCGGGGCTACGAGCAGTACTTC. The whole variable domain, filled in from reference TRBV30 and TRBJ2-7, reads SQTIHQWPATLVQPVGSPLSLECTVEGTSNPNLYWYRQAAGRGLQLLFYSVGIGQISSEVPQNLSASRPQDRQFILSSKKLLLSDSGFYLCAWSLYSGFRGYEQYFGPGTRLTVT.